These 27 T cell receptor beta chains share one sample of origin, sequenced in a study of cytomegalovirus exposure and HLA in healthy donors. The study ran its PCR with 60 Vbeta and 13 Jbeta primers. Assay used: immunoSEQ multiplex PCR; TCRdb lists only in-frame clones, some missing. The data show about 90,000 clones, more than 55% seen once. Input material: PBMCs. The receptor source for this set is a woman between 25 and 40 years old in good health and CMV-seropositive.

The J gene is TRBJ1-2, the V gene TRBV9; possible D gene TRBD1, 6 bases. Between the trimmed V and J ends, which lost 3 bases and 8 bases, there was a span of 14 bases. Germline-derived CDR1 and CDR2 are SGDLS and YYNGEE. The CDR3 has 13 residues. The CDR3 DNA reads TGTGCCAGCAGCGACAGGGCCCTCGGCGGCTACACCTTC. It specifies CASSDRALGGYTF. The full variable domain, with the rest looked up from reference TRBV9 and TRBJ1-2, is DSGVTQTPKHLITATGQRVTLRCSPRSGDLSVYWYQQSLDQGLQFLIQYYNGEERAKGNILERFSAQQFPDLHSELNLSSLELGDSALYFCASSDRALGGYTFGSGTRLTVV.

The chain carries TRBV30 and TRBJ2-7; weak D call: TRBD2 (7 bases). This CDR3 has 13 residues. V lost 2 bases, J lost 5 bases, and 13 bases lay in between. CDR1 GTSNPN and CDR2 SVGIG come from the germline V gene (reference sequence). Here the CDR3 reads CAWSIGGRNEQYF. The CDR3 DNA reads TGTGCCTGGAGTATCGGGGGGCGGAACGAGCAGTACTTC.

This clone was counted once. The J gene is TRBJ1-2, the V gene TRBV5-4, with TRBD1 identical over 8 bases. Trimming at V came to 5 bases and at J to 4 bases, leaving 7 bases not matched to a gene. Germline V CDR1 and CDR2: SGHNT, YYREEE (reference sequence). The CDR3 runs 14 residues. CDR3 coding DNA: TGTGCCAGCAGTCAGGGACAGGAGATCTATGGCTACACCTTC. Encoded protein: CASSQGQEIYGYTF.

This chain connects TRBV10-2 to TRBJ2-5; 16 nucleotides align to TRBD2. CDR1 is WSHSY and CDR2 is SAAADI in the germline V gene. The CDR3 spans 18 residues. Trimming took 7 bases from V and 1 from J; bases not matched to a gene: 9. The CDR3 loop is CASNPGLAGGAFQETQYF. The DNA for the CDR3 is TGCGCCAGCAACCCGGGACTAGCGGGGGGGGCTTTCCAAGAGACCCAGTACTTC.

In its sample, this clone was seen a few times. V gene TRBV29-1 combines with J gene TRBJ2-5; possible D gene TRBD2, 7 bases. CDR3 length equals 14 residues. Trimming removed 0 bases from V and 5 bases from J, with 13 bases in between. From germline, CDR1 is SQVTM and CDR2 ANQGSEA. The CDR3 loop reads CSVEDWGGPETQYF. Written as DNA, the CDR3 is TGCAGCGTTGAAGATTGGGGGGGCCCGGAGACCCAGTACTTC. The entire variable domain, with the rest obtained from reference TRBV29-1 and TRBJ2-5, is as follows: SAVISQKPSRDICQRGTSLTIQCQVDSQVTMMFWYRQQPGQSLTLIATANQGSEATYESGFVIDKFPISRPNLTFSTLTVSNMSPEDSSIYLCSVEDWGGPETQYFGPGTRLLVL.

The table lists this clone with a few counts. This rearrangement joins TRBV19 to TRBJ2-1; D not certain. The CDR3 runs 15 residues. Germline values: CDR1 LNHDA, CDR2 SQIVND (reference sequence). V was shortened by 3 bases and J by 0 bases, with 9 bases between the two germline ends. CDR3 sequence (DNA): TGTGCCAGTAGTATTGCCCACAGCTCCTACAATGAGCAGTTCTTC. The encoded protein is CASSIAHSSYNEQFF.

This clone came up once. Other DNA sequences in this specimen translate into the identical CDR3. J is TRBJ1-3 and V is TRBV4-1; the match to TRBD1 covers 7 bases. V was pared by 4 bases and J by 1 base, with 4 bases of the junction left unmatched. The CDR3 is 15 residues long. Germline lookup yields CDR1 MGHRA and CDR2 YSYEKL. Here the CDR3 reads CASSRGGISGNTIYF. Written as DNA, the CDR3 is TGCGCCAGCAGCCGAGGGGGCATATCTGGAAACACCATATATTTT.

The chain has TRBV5-1 and TRBJ2-3; D remains ambiguous. V was cut by 5 bases and J by 1 base, with 5 bases left in between. Germline V gene data show CDR1 as SGHRS and CDR2 as YFSETQ. The CDR3 has 12 amino acids. CDR3 protein: CASSLRTDTQYF. The CDR3 DNA reads as TGCGCCAGCAGTCTTCGCACAGATACGCAGTATTTT.

The chain couples TRBV7-3 to TRBJ1-1; maybe TRBD1 (6 bases). With 5 bases removed from V and 5 bases from J, the gap between germline ends came to 15 bases. Germline V gene data show CDR1 as SGHTA and CDR2 as FQGTGA. CDR3 length: 14 amino acids. CDR3 nucleotides: TGTGCCAGCAGCCTATATGCAGGGGTTACTGAAGCTTTCTTT. This encodes CASSLYAGVTEAFF.

The chain joins TRBV5-4 to TRBJ2-2; the match to TRBD1 covers 8 bases. Germline values: CDR1 SGHNT, CDR2 YYREEE (reference sequence). Trimming removed 1 base from V and 4 bases from J; junction bases left unmatched: 3. This CDR3 has 15 residues. The CDR3 nucleotides are TGTGCCAGCAGCTTGCGGGACAGGTCCACCGGGGAGCTGTTTTTT. Translating it yields CASSLRDRSTGELFF.

This chain joins TRBV9 and TRBJ1-2; 7 nucleotides agree with TRBD1. CDR3 size: 15 residues. The germline V gene encodes CDR1 SGDLS and CDR2 YYNGEE. V was clipped by 4 bases and J by 0 bases; unmatched bases: 6. CDR3 amino acids: CASSPGQEANYGYTF. CDR3 DNA sequence: TGTGCCAGCAGCCCCGGACAGGAAGCTAACTATGGCTACACCTTC.

V is TRBV10-2 and J is TRBJ2-5; TRBD2 aligns across 11 bases. Germline V gene lookup returns CDR1 WSHSY and CDR2 SAAADI. The J segment lost 2 bases and the V segment lost 6 bases, leaving 5 bases of the junction unmatched. This CDR3 comprises 15 residues. The CDR3 DNA sequence: TGCGCCAGCAGCGCTAGCGGGGGGCATCAAGAGACCCAGTACTTC. Its protein is CASSASGGHQETQYF.

Here the CDR3 DNA reads TGTGCCAGCAGCCAGTACACAGATACGCAGTATTTT. This codes for CASSQYTDTQYF. This chain uses TRBV7-2 with TRBJ2-3, with unresolved D. The CDR3 has 12 amino acids. The germline V gene has CDR1 SGHTA and CDR2 FQGNSA. Trimming stripped 5 bases from V and 2 bases from J, with 5 bases between.

This clone was counted between two and nine times. This CDR3 reads CASSSDSADEKLFF. The CDR3 DNA reads as TGTGCCAGCAGCTCCGACAGCGCGGATGAAAAACTGTTTTTT. V is TRBV7-8 and J is TRBJ1-4; D possibly corresponds to TRBD1 (5 bases). Germline CDR1 and CDR2: SGHVS and FQNEAQ. Trimming shortened V by 4 bases and J by 6 bases, and 12 bases separated the two germline ends. The CDR3 is 14 residues long.

Regarding this clone: The same CDR3 can be traced to other DNA sequences in this sample. The chain carries TRBV7-3 and TRBJ1-1, with D perhaps TRBD1 (6 bases). V dropped 2 bases and J dropped 0 bases, with 7 bases sitting between them. Germline lookup yields CDR1 SGHTA and CDR2 FQGTGA. The CDR3 length is 14 residues. The CDR3 loop is CASSLGGLNTEAFF. As DNA, the CDR3 is TGTGCCAGCAGCTTAGGGGGCCTGAACACTGAAGCTTTCTTT.

The chain employs TRBV7-3 and TRBJ2-1; TRBD1 matches at 10 bases. V was pared by 5 bases and J by 2 bases, with 3 bases of the junction left unmatched. CDR3 size: 15 residues. CDR1 is SGHTA, CDR2 FQGTGA, per germline. The CDR3 here is CASSEDRGPYNEQFF. The CDR3 region has the DNA TGTGCCAGCAGCGAAGACAGGGGGCCCTACAATGAGCAGTTCTTC. The full variable domain, rest sourced from reference TRBV7-3 and TRBJ2-1, is GAGVSQTPSNKVTEKGKYVELRCDPISGHTALYWYRQSLGQGPEFLIYFQGTGAADDSGLPNDRFFAVRPEGSVSTLKIQRTERGDSAVYLCASSEDRGPYNEQFFGPGTRLTVL.

The sample holds a few counts of this clone. The chain joins TRBV7-9 to TRBJ1-3, with D unclear. Germline CDR1 reads SEHNR; CDR2 reads FQNEAQ (reference sequence). The germline V and J ends were trimmed by 5 bases and 0 bases, with 11 bases remaining between them. There are 15 residues in the CDR3. CDR3 sequence reads: CASSDPVNSGNTIYF. In DNA form, the CDR3 reads TGTGCCAGCAGCGATCCAGTCAACTCTGGAAACACCATATATTTT.

The table lists this clone with a count of one. The J gene is TRBJ2-5, the V gene TRBV7-9, with 7 bases aligning to TRBD1. The DNA end favors TRBJ2-7, so the J call may be wrong. The germline gives CDR1 SEHNR, CDR2 FQNEAQ (reference sequence). The CDR3 consists of 16 residues. For the CDR3, the DNA is TGTGCCAGCAGCCGGCTCGAGGGACAGCTATCCTACGAGCAGTACTTC. Its translation: CASSRLEGQLSYEQYF.

The chain joins TRBV7-2 to TRBJ2-1; D is unresolved. V was cut by 1 base and J by 8 bases, with 12 bases left in between. Per the germline V gene, CDR1 is SGHTA and CDR2 is FQGNSA. This CDR3 contains 14 residues. The CDR3 nucleotides are TGTGCCAGCAGCTTAGAAGCCAGGAATCATGAGCAGTTCTTC. This gives the protein CASSLEARNHEQFF. Full variable domain (rest looked up from reference TRBV7-2 and TRBJ2-1): GAGVSQSPSNKVTEKGKDVELRCDPISGHTALYWYRQSLGQGLEFLIYFQGNSAPDKSGLPSDRFSAERTGGSVSTLTIQRTQQEDSAVYLCASSLEARNHEQFFGPGTRLTVL.

The chain couples TRBV7-9 to TRBJ1-1, with D unresolved. With 0 bases removed from V and 0 bases from J, the gap between germline ends came to 8 bases. The CDR3 length is 15 residues. CDR1 SEHNR and CDR2 FQNEAQ come from the germline V gene (reference sequence). Here the CDR3 reads CASSLAPGLNTEAFF. The DNA for the CDR3 is TGTGCCAGCAGCTTAGCCCCGGGGTTGAACACTGAAGCTTTCTTT. The full variable domain, with the rest looked up from reference TRBV7-9 and TRBJ1-1, is DTGVSQNPRHKITKRGQNVTFRCDPISEHNRLYWYRQTLGQGPEFLTYFQNEAQLEKSRLLSDRFSAERPKGSFSTLEIQRTEQGDSAMYLCASSLAPGLNTEAFFGQGTRLTVV.

J is TRBJ2-1 and V is TRBV7-3, with 8 bases fitting TRBD1. Germline CDR1 is SGHTA and CDR2 is FQGTGA. The CDR3 contains 15 residues. V was pared by 5 bases and J by 10 bases, with 13 bases of the junction left unmatched. The CDR3 coding sequence is TGTGCCAGCAGCCAAGCAAACAGGGGGAAGGAAGAGCAGTTCTTC. Protein: CASSQANRGKEEQFF.

This clone was counted only a few times. The V and J genes are TRBV5-6 and TRBJ1-1; D is ambiguous. The CDR3 loop spans 10 amino acids. Germline assignment: CDR1 SGHDT and CDR2 YYEEEE. Trimming pared 7 bases from V and 10 bases from J, leaving 11 bases between. The CDR3 is CASPPYRAFF. CDR3 in DNA: TGTGCCAGCCCGCCCTATCGAGCTTTCTTT.

The chain uses TRBV27 and TRBJ2-1; D is perhaps TRBD1 (5 bases). The CDR3 length is 15 residues. V lost 5 bases to trimming and J lost 0 bases, with 11 bases between them. The germline CDR1 and CDR2 sequences are MNHEY and SMNVEV (reference sequence). CDR3 sequence: CASSKTESSYNEQFF. CDR3 coding DNA: TGTGCCAGCAGTAAGACAGAAAGCTCCTACAATGAGCAGTTCTTC.

The chain recombines TRBV5-4 with TRBJ2-1; TRBD2 matches 7 bases. The CDR3 totals 16 residues. CDR1 SGHNT and CDR2 YYREEE come from the germline V gene (reference sequence). With V trimmed by 7 bases and J by 5 bases, 15 bases remained unmatched. CDR3 loop: CASRGLGLAEHNEQFF. In DNA, the CDR3 is TGTGCCAGCCGCGGCCTGGGTCTAGCGGAGCACAATGAGCAGTTCTTC.

The chain couples TRBV6-1 to TRBJ1-2, with 10 bases matching TRBD1. The CDR3 covers 14 residues. V shed 7 bases and J 8 bases; nucleotides not matched to a gene: 10. Germline values: CDR1 MNHNS, CDR2 SASEGT. The DNA of the CDR3 is TGTGCCAGCACGTACTGGACAGGGGGAGTCGGCTACACCTTC. The encoded protein is CASTYWTGGVGYTF.

V usage is TRBV11-2 and J usage is TRBJ2-7, with a weak D call TRBD1 (6 bases). Trimming took off 3 bases at V and 6 bases at J, with 9 bases between the two ends. Germline CDR1 SGHAT, CDR2 FQNNGV. This CDR3 contains 12 residues. DNA for the CDR3: TGTGCCAGCAGCTTCAACAGGGTCGAGCAGTACTTC. It yields the protein CASSFNRVEQYF. The full variable domain, with the rest looked up from reference TRBV11-2 and TRBJ2-7, is EAGVAQSPRYKIIEKRQSVAFWCNPISGHATLYWYQQILGQGPKLLIQFQNNGVVDDSQLPKDRFSAERLKGVDSTLKIQPAKLEDSAVYLCASSFNRVEQYFGPGTRLTVT.

The chain couples TRBV11-2 to TRBJ2-7, with D maybe TRBD1 (6 bases). Germline CDR1 and CDR2: SGHAT and FQNNGV. V was cut by 2 bases and J by 3 bases, with 8 bases left in between. CDR3 size: 13 residues. CDR3 residues: CASSLTGLYEQYF. The CDR3 bases are TGTGCCAGCAGCTTAACAGGGCTCTACGAGCAGTACTTC.